A selection of T cell receptor beta chains follows, all from one sample in a study of Ad26.COV2.S vaccination and SARS-CoV-2 variants. The method was immunoSEQ multiplex PCR; TCRdb's version includes in-frame clones alone and lacks a portion of them. The repertoire holds about 350,000 clones, with roughly 90% as singletons. Sequenced here: peripheral blood, sampled in a trial of Ad26.COV2.S vaccine versus placebo. All receptors come from a person aged 18-65 years who received the Ad26.COV2.S COVID-19 vaccine or a placebo. Both conserved end residues are part of each CDR3. The D gene is left open where the match is weak. Size is stated for part of the rows, as once, few or many counts, or as a class when the clone is expanded.

abundance	v_gene	j_gene	d_gene	CDR3nt	CDR3aa
.	TRBV7-8	TRBJ1-2	.	TGTGCCAGCAGCTCCCTGGGAGAGCGCTACACCTTC	CASSSLGERYTF
.	TRBV6-2/TRBV6-3	TRBJ2-2	TRBD2	TGTGCCAGCAGTCAAACCGGGACTATGAACACCGGGGAGCTGTTTTTT	CASSQTGTMNTGELFF
.	TRBV20-1	TRBJ1-2	.	TGCAGTGCGCCCCTTATTGAAGGCTACACCTTC	CSAPLIEGYTF
.	TRBV7-8	TRBJ1-5	.	TGTGCCAGCAGCCGCTCGGGCCCCCGGCCCCAGCATTTT	CASSRSGPRPQHF
.	TRBV6-5	TRBJ2-1	.	TGTGCCAGCAGTTATAGGGAGAGCTCCTACAATGAGCAGTTCTTC	CASSYRESSYNEQFF
.	TRBV7-3	TRBJ2-3	TRBD2	TGTGCCAGCAGTTCCAGGACTAGCGGGAGCGTAGATACGCAGTATTTT	CASSSRTSGSVDTQYF
.	TRBV4-1	TRBJ2-4	.	TGCGCCAGCAGCCAAGATCTCGGAGGGGAAGCCAAAAACATTCAGTACTTC	CASSQDLGGEAKNIQYF
.	TRBV30	TRBJ1-2	TRBD1	TGTGCCTGGAGCGACAGGGCGCAAGCAAACTATGGCTACACCTTC	CAWSDRAQANYGYTF
.	TRBV28	TRBJ2-7	.	TGTGCCAGCGAAACATCCTACGAGCAGTACTTC	CASETSYEQYF
.	TRBV9	TRBJ1-1	.	TGTGCCAGCAGCGCCCAGGGAATGGTGAACACTGAAGCTTTCTTT	CASSAQGMVNTEAFF
.	TRBV28	TRBJ2-2	TRBD1	TGTGCCAGCGGCTTAGACAGGGGGATTTCGGCGAACACCGGGGAGCTGTTTTTT	CASGLDRGISANTGELFF
.	TRBV9	TRBJ1-4	.	TGTGCCAGCAGCGTAGCGGCAGGGATGGAAAAACTGTTTTTT	CASSVAAGMEKLFF
.	TRBV11-3	TRBJ1-6	.	TGTGCCAGCAGCCCAACCAAGCAGAAGGACGAAAGTAATTCACCCCTCCACTTT	CASSPTKQKDESNSPLHF
.	TRBV2	TRBJ1-1	.	TGTGCCAGCAACGAAGCCACCGGGCCCACTGAAGCTTTCTTT	CASNEATGPTEAFF
.	TRBV4-1	TRBJ2-3	TRBD2	TGCGCCAGCACCCAAACGACTAGCGGGAGCACAGATACGCAGTATTTT	CASTQTTSGSTDTQYF
few	TRBV7-3	TRBJ1-5	.	TGTGCCAGCAGCTTAAGGGGTCTGGGCAGCAATCAGCCCCAGCATTTT	CASSLRGLGSNQPQHF
.	TRBV4-3	TRBJ2-4	.	TGCGCCAGCAGCTCTGGGGGAAACGACAACATTCAGTACTTC	CASSSGGNDNIQYF
.	TRBV5-6	TRBJ1-2	.	TGTGCCAGCAGCCTAAGGGGAAGGGCTGGTGGCTACACCTTC	CASSLRGRAGGYTF
.	TRBV15	TRBJ1-1	.	TGTGCCACCAGCAGAAACAGAGGTGAAGCTTTCTTT	CATSRNRGEAFF
.	TRBV7-3	TRBJ1-6	TRBD1	TGTGCCAGCAGCCCAACAGGGGATGATTCACCCCTCCACTTT	CASSPTGDDSPLHF
.	TRBV28	TRBJ1-5	.	TGTGCCAGCAGTTTAGGACGGGGGAGCAATCAGCCCCAGCATTTT	CASSLGRGSNQPQHF
.	TRBV27	TRBJ2-5	.	TGTGCCAGCAGTTTTGGGCAGGGTTCCCGGGAGACCCAGTACTTC	CASSFGQGSRETQYF
.	TRBV2	TRBJ2-5	.	TGTGCCAGCAGTGATCAGAAGAGACCCCAGTACTTC	CASSDQKRPQYF
.	TRBV7-9	TRBJ2-7	.	TGTGCCAGCAGCTCCGGAAGGAACTACGAGCAGTACTTC	CASSSGRNYEQYF
.	TRBV5-1	TRBJ2-2	TRBD1	TGCGCCAGCAGCGCCGGGACAGAGAACACCGGGGAGCTGTTTTTT	CASSAGTENTGELFF
.	TRBV18	TRBJ1-1	.	TGTGCCAGCTCACCACCTTTGTCCGCCACTGAAGCTTTCTTT	CASSPPLSATEAFF
once	TRBV27	TRBJ2-1	.	TGTGCCAGCAGTCTACCCCCGGTGCTCTCCTACAATGAGCAGTTCTTC	CASSLPPVLSYNEQFF
.	TRBV5-1	TRBJ2-1	.	TGCGCCAGCAGCTTGGCCGGCGGACGAAATGAGCAGTTCTTC	CASSLAGGRNEQFF
.	TRBV6-5	TRBJ1-1	.	TGTGCCAGCAGTATGACTGGGGCTACTGAAGCTTTCTTT	CASSMTGATEAFF
.	TRBV7-9	TRBJ1-1	TRBD1	TGTGCCAGCAGCCCCGGGACAGGGGCGAACTCTGAAGCTTTCTTT	CASSPGTGANSEAFF
.	TRBV4-1	TRBJ2-1	TRBD2	TGCGCCAGCAGCCAAAGACCCGGGACTAGCGGGACCTACAATGAGCAGTTCTTC	CASSQRPGTSGTYNEQFF
.	TRBV19	TRBJ2-5	TRBD1	TGTGCCAGTAGTTTGGGACAGGGAATGGAGACCCAGTACTTC	CASSLGQGMETQYF
.	TRBV10-2	TRBJ2-1	TRBD2	TGCGCCAGCAAACCAAGGACTAGCGGGGAAACTGATACGTTCTTC	CASKPRTSGETDTFF
.	TRBV9	TRBJ1-2	.	TGTGCCAGCAGCGTGGGAAGGGCAGGAGGCTACACCTTC	CASSVGRAGGYTF
once	TRBV28	TRBJ2-5	.	TGTGCCAGCAGTTTAGGTTTTGACTCGCAAGAGACCCAGTACTTC	CASSLGFDSQETQYF
.	TRBV7-2	TRBJ2-5	.	TGTGCCAGCAGCTTAGCGGGGACACCACAAGAGACCCAGTACTTC	CASSLAGTPQETQYF
.	TRBV19	TRBJ1-1	.	TGTGCCAGTAGTTGGGGGAGAGACGCTGAAGCTTTCTTT	CASSWGRDAEAFF
.	TRBV13	TRBJ2-3	.	TGTGCCAGCAGCTCTTTAGATACGCAGTATTTT	CASSSLDTQYF
.	TRBV3-1/TRBV3-2	TRBJ1-1	.	TGTGCCAGCGCCAGCTGGGAGAACACTGAAGCTTTCTTT	CASASWENTEAFF
.	TRBV5-6	TRBJ2-7	.	TGTGCCAGCAGCTTTACCGGGCTCTACGAGCAGTACTTC	CASSFTGLYEQYF
.	TRBV30	TRBJ2-2	.	TGTGCCTGGAGTTACGGCAGTTGGGGCACCGGGGAGCTGTTTTTT	CAWSYGSWGTGELFF
.	TRBV27	TRBJ1-5	.	TGTGCCAGCAGTTTATTCTCCTATAGCAATCAGCCCCAGCATTTT	CASSLFSYSNQPQHF